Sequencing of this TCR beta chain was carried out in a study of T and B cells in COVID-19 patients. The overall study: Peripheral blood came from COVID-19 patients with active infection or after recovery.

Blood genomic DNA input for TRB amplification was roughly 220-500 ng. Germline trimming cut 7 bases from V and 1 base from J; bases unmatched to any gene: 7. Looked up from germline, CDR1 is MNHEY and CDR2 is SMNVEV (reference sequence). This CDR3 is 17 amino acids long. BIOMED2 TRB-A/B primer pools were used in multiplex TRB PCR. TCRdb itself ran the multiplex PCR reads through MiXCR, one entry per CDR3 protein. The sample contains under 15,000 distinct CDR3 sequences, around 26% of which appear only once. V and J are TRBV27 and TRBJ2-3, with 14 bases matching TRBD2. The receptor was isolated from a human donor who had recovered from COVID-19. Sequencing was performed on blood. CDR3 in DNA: TGTGCCAGCACCTTCCGGGGACTAGCGGGGGGCACAGATACGCAGTATTTT. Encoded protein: CASTFRGLAGGTDTQYF.